This T cell receptor (beta chain) came from a study of shared T cell receptors in the human thymus. This clone was counted between two and nine times. Trimming took 5 bases from V and 2 from J; bases not matched to a gene: 6. The CDR3 sequence is 14 residues long. CDR1 and CDR2 from the germline V gene are LNHDA and SQIVND (reference sequence). TCRdb keeps only in-frame clones here, not all; method: immunoSEQ multiplex PCR. The sample lists about 660,000 clones; more than 70% were seen once. These data also formed part of another study, on human thymus T cells.

The clonotype was recovered from a boy in the first two years of life with a congenital heart defect. V and J are TRBV19 and TRBJ2-7, with 7 positions matching TRBD2. The specimen was thymocytes. The CDR3 reads CASSLKRGTYEQYF. CDR3 DNA: TGTGCCAGTAGTTTGAAGCGGGGTACCTACGAGCAGTACTTC.